The text below deals with one T cell receptor beta chain. V dropped 4 bases and J dropped 4 bases, with 13 bases sitting between them. The CDR3 is 14 amino acids. Germline V gives CDR1 SEHNR, CDR2 FQNEAQ (reference sequence). Generated by immunoSEQ multiplex PCR, the TCRdb table keeps only in-frame clones and is missing some. The table records tens of thousands of clones, around 94% of them present only once. This sample was included in a study of T cell changes during pregnancy in multiple sclerosis. Source: CD4+ T cells from peripheral blood mononuclear cells, taken before pregnancy. The rearrangement joins TRBV7-9 to TRBJ1-2, with D possibly matching TRBD1 (6 bases). This receptor was obtained from a female donor with multiple sclerosis, enrolled in a pregnancy study. CDR3 sequence: CASSSRGQTYGYTF. The CDR3 bases are TGTGCCAGCAGCTCCAGAGGACAGACCTATGGCTACACCTTC.